The clone carrying this T cell receptor beta chain was observed a few times. What it binds is not known. TCRdb called the reads again in MiXCR, with one record for every CDR3 protein. The data show about 330,000 distinct CDR3 sequences, just under 35% seen once. The sample is drawn from a study of T cell repertoires in cytomegalovirus infection. In the study overall: Indications came from public TCR beta signatures; they pointed to CMV infection and to a matching HLA type. The study, taken as a whole, reports: The ex vivo response was dominated by HLA-C-restricted CMV-specific TCR beta clonotypes. Carriers of CMV plus the relevant HLA were identified by cumulative public TCR beta family frequency.

The germline gives CDR1 DFQATT, CDR2 SNEGSKA (reference sequence). The CDR3 consists of 14 residues. V trimming: 4 bases; J trimming: 7 bases; junction bases outside the gene matches: 5. The chain couples TRBV20-1 to TRBJ2-1, with TRBD2 identical over 12 bases. The clonotype originates from a human donor in good health (CMV status not recorded). Some clones in this sample may be carry-over from other donors' samples. The source material was cultured PBMCs, sampled from culture after CMV antigen stimulation. The CDR3 DNA reads as TGCAGTGCTATAGACACTAGCGGGAGGAATGAGCAGTTCTTC. It is translated as CSAIDTSGRNEQFF.